The rows below give T cell receptor beta chains drawn from one sample of a study of blood T cell repertoires in COVID-19. TCRdb keeps only in-frame clones here, not all; method: immunoSEQ multiplex PCR. This sample has about 310,000 clones, with about nine tenths found just once. What was sequenced was peripheral blood. The receptor set was obtained from a man aged 45-60 years with active or convalescent COVID-19. Both conserved end residues are part of each CDR3. A D gene is named only where the DNA matches it firmly. The listing skips clone size in some rows; elsewhere it reads once, few, many or a size class.

D gene,clone size,V gene,J gene,CDR3 DNA,CDR3 protein
NA,NA,TRBV4-1,TRBJ2-7,TGCGCCAGCAGCCAAGATTACCCCGGGAGCTCCTACGAGCAGTACTTC,CASSQDYPGSSYEQYF
TRBD1,NA,TRBV24-1,TRBJ1-2,TGTGCCACCAGTGATGGGGACAGAAGCTACACCTTC,CATSDGDRSYTF
NA,few,TRBV7-2,TRBJ2-7,TGTGCCAGCACTAGGCCGGGCTCCTACGAGCAGTACTTC,CASTRPGSYEQYF
NA,NA,TRBV10-3,TRBJ1-1,TGTGCCATCACGGACACCTCGAACACTGAAGCTTTCTTT,CAITDTSNTEAFF
TRBD2,NA,TRBV28,TRBJ2-3,TGTGCCAGCAGTTTGGCTAGCGGGATCATCAAAGATACGCAGTATTTT,CASSLASGIIKDTQYF
NA,NA,TRBV7-8,TRBJ2-7,TGTGCCAGCAGCTTACGCCCCGGGGACATCCACGAGCAGTACTTC,CASSLRPGDIHEQYF
NA,NA,TRBV7-2,TRBJ2-2,TGTGCCAGCAGCTTCCAGGGAAGGGGCACCGGGGAGCTGTTTTTT,CASSFQGRGTGELFF
TRBD1,NA,TRBV7-9,TRBJ1-6,TGTGCCAGCAGCTTAGGCCCTCAAACAGGGGTAGCCTATAATTCACCCCTCCACTTT,CASSLGPQTGVAYNSPLHF
NA,once,TRBV28,TRBJ1-2,TGTGCCAGCAGCCCGGGATGGCTTGTCTATGGCTACACCTTC,CASSPGWLVYGYTF
NA,NA,TRBV27,TRBJ2-7,TGTGCCAGCAGTTCCAGGGAAAACGAGCAGTACTTC,CASSSRENEQYF